A selection of T cell receptor beta chains follows, all from one sample in a study of blood T cell repertoires in COVID-19. Some clones are missing from TCRdb's copy, which holds only in-frame ones; the method was immunoSEQ multiplex PCR. The table records approximately 180,000 clones, roughly 84% of them present only once. What was sequenced was peripheral blood. These receptors came from a person aged 70 to 85 with COVID-19, enrolled during active disease. Both conserved end residues are part of each CDR3. The D gene is left open where the match is weak. A row's size may be missing; if present it is once, few, many or a size class.

J,D,V,size,CDR3,DNA
TRBJ2-3,-,TRBV5-8,-,CASSLYADTDTQYF,TGTGCCAGCAGCTTGTATGCAGATACAGATACGCAGTATTTT
TRBJ2-2,TRBD1,TRBV30,-,CAWRTGATGELFF,TGTGCCTGGAGGACAGGGGCCACCGGGGAGCTGTTTTTT
TRBJ2-1,-,TRBV3-1/TRBV3-2,-,CASSQGQGSTSGDWDEQFF,TGTGCCAGCAGCCAAGGTCAGGGGAGTACCTCTGGGGATTGGGATGAGCAGTTCTTC
TRBJ1-2,-,TRBV28,-,CASSLIGLPYEGYTF,TGTGCCAGCAGTTTAATAGGACTTCCTTATGAGGGCTACACCTTC
TRBJ2-7,-,TRBV10-3,-,CAIRGDYSYEQYF,TGTGCCATCAGGGGTGACTACTCCTACGAGCAGTACTTC
TRBJ1-6,TRBD1,TRBV5-8,once,CASTGTANSPLHF,TGTGCCAGCACTGGGACAGCCAATTCACCCCTCCACTTT
TRBJ2-3,TRBD1,TRBV9,-,CASSVSGTGGTDTQYF,TGTGCCAGCAGCGTGTCCGGGACAGGGGGCACAGATACGCAGTATTTT
TRBJ1-6,-,TRBV5-8,-,CASSLGREQSPLHF,TGTGCCAGCAGCTTGGGAAGGGAGCAATCACCCCTCCACTTT
TRBJ2-3,-,TRBV10-3,-,CAISGEADTQYF,TGTGCCATCTCGGGAGAGGCAGATACGCAGTATTTT
TRBJ2-5,TRBD1,TRBV9,-,CASSVQPGGPETQYF,TGTGCCAGCAGCGTACAACCAGGGGGCCCGGAGACCCAGTACTTC
TRBJ1-2,-,TRBV28,-,CASSRTWGYTF,TGTGCCAGCAGCCGAACTTGGGGCTACACCTTC
TRBJ2-1,TRBD2,TRBV6-5,-,CASTLDSGGYNEQFF,TGTGCCAGCACCTTAGATAGCGGGGGTTACAATGAGCAGTTCTTC
TRBJ2-1,-,TRBV7-6,-,CASSSLQGVHEQFF,TGTGCCAGCAGTTCCCTACAGGGTGTTCATGAGCAGTTCTTC
TRBJ2-1,TRBD2,TRBV7-9,-,CASSRPTSGAGYEQFF,TGTGCCAGCAGCCGTCCAACTAGCGGGGCGGGTTATGAGCAGTTCTTC
TRBJ1-2,-,TRBV13,-,CASSFKGRLAGYTF,TGTGCCAGCAGCTTCAAGGGACGTCTAGCGGGCTACACCTTC